The clone carrying this T cell receptor (beta chain) was observed many times. Its antigen is still unknown. Here the gene names and germline are mouse. The sequence runs out 4 residues before the end of the CDR3; the remainder is reconstructed from the germline J gene. The sample contains more than one DNA sequence encoding this CDR3. Reverse transcribed after extraction, RNA yielded cDNA as the sequencing template. This table comes from immunoSEQ multiplex PCR, and its TCRdb copy is limited to in-frame clones, with some not included. Recorded here are 250,000 or so clones, none singletons. These data originate in a study of CD8+ T cells in alopecia areata. Points from the study as a whole: Clonality was higher in lesional than normal scalp, especially in alopecia totalis/universalis.

Sorting of pooled cutaneous lymph node cells was based on CD4, CD8alpha, NKG2D, NKG2ACE and other markers. Trimming took 0 bases from V and 0 from J; bases not matched to a gene: 3. The CDR3 has 16 residues. CDR1 NSHNY and CDR2 SYGAGN come from the germline V gene. The clonotype originates from a C3H/HeJ mouse with alopecia areata. The strain's MHC: H2-k. Sequencing was performed on CD4+ T cells sorted from a lymph node. The chain employs TRBV13-1 and TRBJ2-3; TRBD2 aligns across 8 bases. The covered CDR3 bases are TGTGCCAGCAGTGATGTGGGGGGGACTAGTGCAGAA. Protein product: CASSDVGGTSAE. The full CDR3 sequence reads CASSDVGGTSAETLYF.